The 27 T cell receptor beta chains presented below share a single source sample, sequenced in a study of shared clonotypes between healthy human individuals. The protocol was immunoSEQ multiplex PCR, while the TCRdb copy is restricted to in-frame clones and leaves out a portion. In the table there are about 2.1 million clones, 93% of which are singletons. Naive CD8 cells lacked CD45RO and underwent positive selection for CCR7, leaving out terminally differentiated effector memory CD45RA+ cells. The specimen sequenced was naive CD8+ T cells from PBMCs. The source is a man aged 18 to 29 in good health. Some clones in this sample may be carry-over from other donors' samples.

The V and J genes are TRBV27 and TRBJ2-7; 9 bases are a match to TRBD1. This CDR3 is built from 19 residues. Germline V gene lookup returns CDR1 MNHEY and CDR2 SMNVEV (reference sequence). The junction had 17 bases not matched to a gene; V was cut back by 4 bases and J by 1 base. The CDR3 sequence: CASSSPTGGGRLKSYEQYF. The CDR3 region has the DNA TGTGCCAGCAGTTCCCCGACAGGGGGAGGGCGGCTTAAATCCTACGAGCAGTACTTC.

The V gene is TRBV7-9, the J gene TRBJ1-3; possible D gene TRBD1, 5 bases. The CDR3 is made up of 13 amino acids. Between the trimmed V and J ends, which lost 3 bases and 9 bases, there was a span of 12 bases. The V gene's germline CDR1 is SEHNR and CDR2 FQNEAQ (reference sequence). The CDR3 DNA sequence: TGTGCCAGCAGCTTTCCCCGGGGGAGCACCATATATTTT. Translation gives CASSFPRGSTIYF. Looking up the rest from reference TRBV7-9 and TRBJ1-3 gives the full variable domain: DTGVSQNPRHKITKRGQNVTFRCDPISEHNRLYWYRQTLGQGPEFLTYFQNEAQLEKSRLLSDRFSAERPKGSFSTLEIQRTEQGDSAMYLCASSFPRGSTIYFGEGSWLTVV.

This sequence joins TRBV28 and TRBJ2-7; D unresolved. Germline values: CDR1 MDHEN, CDR2 SYDVKM. The CDR3 is 15 residues long. Trimming removed 4 bases from V and 0 bases from J, with 13 bases in between. DNA of the CDR3: TGTGCCAGCAGTTGGTGGGCGCAGAGCTCCTACGAGCAGTACTTC. Encoded protein: CASSWWAQSSYEQYF.

The chain carries TRBV19 and TRBJ2-7; weak D call: TRBD2 (5 bases). V gave up 10 bases and J gave up 0 bases, with 28 bases separating them. The CDR3 has 18 residues. Germline CDR1 and CDR2: LNHDA and SQIVND (reference sequence). The CDR3 loop reads CATSGRDEGSGSSYEQYF. In DNA, the CDR3 is TGTGCCACCTCCGGCAGAGACGAGGGTTCAGGTAGCTCCTACGAGCAGTACTTC.

This rearrangement joins TRBV6-5 to TRBJ1-1; 11 bases are a match to TRBD1. J was trimmed by 5 bases and V by 6 bases; bases with no gene match: 8. The CDR3 consists of 15 residues. Germline CDR1 and CDR2: MNHEY and SVGAGI. The CDR3 here is CASSPDGTGGTEAFF. The CDR3 region has the DNA TGTGCCAGCAGCCCCGACGGGACAGGGGGAACTGAAGCTTTCTTT.

This clone was recorded once. This rearrangement joins TRBV7-9 to TRBJ2-1; possible D gene TRBD1, 6 bases. This CDR3 spans 16 amino acids. Trimming took 5 bases from V and 0 from J, leaving 14 bases between them. The germline V gene encodes CDR1 SEHNR and CDR2 FQNEAQ (reference sequence). The CDR3: CASSPRTASSYNEQFF. In nucleotides, the CDR3 is TGTGCCAGCAGCCCCCGGACAGCAAGCTCCTACAATGAGCAGTTCTTC.

V gene TRBV11-1 combines with J gene TRBJ2-5; TRBD1 might be the D (7 bases). Deletions cut 4 bases from V and 2 bases from J, with 14 bases between. The CDR3 covers 15 residues. Per germline, CDR1 SGHAT and CDR2 FQDESV (reference sequence). The DNA for the CDR3 is TGTGCCAGCAGCTCAGGGGGGTCCACACAAGAGACCCAGTACTTC. Its protein is CASSSGGSTQETQYF.

The chain has TRBV19 and TRBJ1-2; 12 positions match TRBD1. The CDR3 contains 15 residues. J gave up 4 bases and V 6 bases, and 6 bases lay outside the gene matches. The germline gives CDR1 LNHDA, CDR2 SQIVND (reference sequence). CDR3 amino acids: CASSLGTGGVYGYTF. The CDR3 region has the DNA TGTGCCAGTAGCCTAGGGACAGGGGGCGTCTATGGCTACACCTTC.

About this clone: The same CDR3 can be traced to other DNA sequences in this sample. The rearrangement uses TRBV7-3 and TRBJ2-7, with D possibly matching TRBD2 (5 bases). The V end was cut by 5 bases, the J end by 3 bases, with 11 bases between. The CDR3 spans 13 residues. Germline CDR1 reads SGHTA; CDR2 reads FQGTGA. The CDR3, as DNA: TGTGCCAGCAGCCCATCCCGGGGCTACGAGCAGTACTTC. It encodes CASSPSRGYEQYF.

The rearrangement joins TRBV5-1 to TRBJ2-5; tentatively, D is TRBD2 (6 bases). Trimming pared 2 bases from V and 5 bases from J, leaving 16 bases between. This CDR3 is built from 15 residues. CDR1 is SGHRS and CDR2 is YFSETQ in the germline V gene. The CDR3 is CASSFGASEGETQYF. CDR3 coding DNA: TGCGCCAGCAGCTTTGGGGCTAGCGAAGGGGAGACCCAGTACTTC.

The chain is built from TRBV28 and TRBJ2-7, with D possibly matching TRBD2 (5 bases). Germline V CDR1 and CDR2: MDHEN, SYDVKM. V lost 5 bases and J 4 bases, leaving 12 bases between the germline ends. The CDR3 is made up of 13 amino acids. The CDR3 loop is CASSPTGEYEQYF. The CDR3 region has the DNA TGTGCCAGCAGTCCGACCGGGGAGTACGAGCAGTACTTC.

The chain is built from TRBV10-3 and TRBJ2-5, with 10 nucleotides matching TRBD1. Germline CDR1 and CDR2: ENHRY and SYGVKD. J gave up 5 bases and V 7 bases, and 10 bases lay outside the gene matches. The CDR3 loop spans 15 amino acids. The CDR3 loop reads CAITPRPGQGETQYF. The DNA of the CDR3 is TGTGCCATCACCCCCCGGCCGGGACAGGGGGAGACCCAGTACTTC.

This chain uses TRBV7-5 with TRBJ2-1; the table calls TRBD2, which could not be checked here. TRBV7-5 is given as a pseudogene. This CDR3 has 17 amino acids. CDR3: CVRSFLVAVFPADEQFF. In DNA form, the CDR3 reads TGTGTCAGAAGCTTTCTGGTAGCGGTTTTTCCCGCGGATGAGCAGTTCTTC.

This chain links TRBV4-3 with TRBJ2-2; D is perhaps TRBD1 or TRBD2 (5 bases each). This CDR3 spans 16 amino acids. CDR1 is LGHNA, CDR2 YSLEER, per germline. The V end lost 0 bases, the J end lost 8 bases, and 16 bases lay between the germline ends. The CDR3 loop is CASSQELRVGPGELFF. CDR3 nucleotides: TGCGCCAGCAGCCAAGAGCTCAGAGTGGGACCTGGGGAGCTGTTTTTT.

The CDR3 spells CASSPPSLAGVGETQYF. Here the CDR3 DNA reads TGTGCCAGCTCACCACCGTCCCTAGCGGGAGTGGGAGAGACCCAGTACTTC. The chain combines TRBV18 with TRBJ2-5, with 10 positions matching TRBD2. The CDR3 loop spans 17 amino acids. Per germline, CDR1 KGHSH and CDR2 LQKENI. The junction had 8 bases not matched to a gene; V was cut back by 0 bases and J by 4 bases.

The chain combines TRBV9 with TRBJ2-1, with TRBD2 identical over 8 bases. The CDR3 covers 15 residues. V was pared by 0 bases and J by 8 bases, with 7 bases of the junction left unmatched. Germline lookup yields CDR1 SGDLS and CDR2 YYNGEE. DNA of the CDR3: TGTGCCAGCAGCGTAGCGCGGGAGGATTTAGATGAGCAGTTCTTC. Translating gives CASSVAREDLDEQFF.

The chain is built from TRBV6-6 and TRBJ2-5; 8 nucleotides match TRBD1. Germline CDR1 and CDR2: MNHNY and SVGAGI (reference sequence). This CDR3 has 12 residues. V lost 8 bases and J lost 7; bases outside the gene matches: 6. The CDR3 region has the DNA TGTGCCAGCGGGACAGGCCCATTGACCCAGTACTTC. It is translated as CASGTGPLTQYF.

The rearrangement links TRBV27 to TRBJ2-3, with 10 bases that match TRBD2. The CDR3 covers 14 residues. Trimming at V came to 5 bases and at J to 11 bases, leaving 10 bases not matched to a gene. Germline CDR1 and CDR2: MNHEY and SMNVEV (reference sequence). The CDR3 loop reads CASSGSGREKEQYF. The DNA for the CDR3 is TGTGCCAGCAGTGGAAGCGGGAGGGAGAAAGAGCAGTATTTT.

J is TRBJ2-3 and V is TRBV13; 15 positions agree with TRBD2. The germline V gene encodes CDR1 PRHDT and CDR2 FYEKMQ (reference sequence). This CDR3 has 17 amino acids. V shed 2 bases and J 6 bases; nucleotides not matched to a gene: 6. CDR3 sequence reads: CASSLRGTSGRLDTQYF. The CDR3, as DNA: TGTGCCAGCAGCTTACGGGGGACTAGCGGGAGGTTGGATACGCAGTATTTT.

The DNA of the CDR3 is TGTGCCAGCACGGCAGACACCGGGGAGCTGTTTTTT. Translating gives CASTADTGELFF. V and J are TRBV19 and TRBJ2-2; D remains unclear. Germline V CDR1 and CDR2: LNHDA, SQIVND (reference sequence). The CDR3 runs to 12 residues. Trimming removed 9 bases from V and 3 bases from J, with 8 bases in between.

This chain joins TRBV7-8 and TRBJ2-7, with D tentatively TRBD2 (5 bases). V was clipped by 1 base and J by 1 base, with 17 bases between them. The V gene's germline CDR1 is SGHVS and CDR2 FQNEAQ. This CDR3 comprises 17 residues. CDR3: CASSLVGFWETSYEQYF. CDR3 in DNA: TGTGCCAGCAGCTTAGTGGGATTTTGGGAGACTTCCTACGAGCAGTACTTC.

V is TRBV7-9 and J is TRBJ2-1; TRBD2 matches 12 bases. J was trimmed by 9 bases and V by 2 bases; bases with no gene match: 8. CDR3 length equals 16 residues. Germline V CDR1 and CDR2: SEHNR, FQNEAQ (reference sequence). This CDR3 reads CASSLRLAGEDSEQFF. The CDR3 coding sequence is TGTGCCAGCAGCTTAAGACTAGCGGGAGAGGACAGTGAGCAGTTCTTC.

The rearrangement links TRBV4-2 to TRBJ2-5; perhaps TRBD2 as D (6 bases). The germline V gene encodes CDR1 LGHNA and CDR2 YNFKEQ. This CDR3 has 17 amino acids. V was shortened by 0 bases and J by 4 bases, with 18 bases between the two germline ends. The CDR3 loop is CASSQEEDGSEAETQYF. CDR3 nucleotides: TGTGCCAGCAGCCAAGAAGAGGACGGGAGTGAGGCAGAGACCCAGTACTTC.

The chain recombines TRBV18 with TRBJ2-1; TRBD1 aligns across 7 bases. CDR3 size: 16 residues. Per the germline V gene, CDR1 is KGHSH and CDR2 is LQKENI. With V trimmed by 6 bases and J by 8 bases, 16 bases remained unmatched. Written as DNA, the CDR3 is TGTGCCAGCTCGGACCACAGGGGTATACTAATCGATGAGCAGTTCTTC. It encodes CASSDHRGILIDEQFF.

V usage is TRBV29-1 and J usage is TRBJ2-3; no clear D gene. Germline loops: CDR1 SQVTM, CDR2 ANQGSEA. Trimming left V 7 bases short and J 0 bases short, with 23 bases between. CDR3 length equals 17 residues. The CDR3 sequence is CSGFVAGVTSSTDTQYF. CDR3 DNA: TGCAGCGGATTCGTCGCAGGAGTAACTTCTAGCACAGATACGCAGTATTTT.

This chain joins TRBV27 and TRBJ2-7, with TRBD1 matching 8 bases. With 7 bases clipped from V and 1 base from J, the junction kept 12 bases outside the gene matches. This CDR3 has 16 residues. The germline V gene has CDR1 MNHEY and CDR2 SMNVEV (reference sequence). The CDR3 bases are TGTGCCAGCACCCCCTCAGGGGGCCACACTTCCTACGAGCAGTACTTC. As protein: CASTPSGGHTSYEQYF.

This chain links TRBV2 with TRBJ2-7; no clear D. From germline, CDR1 is SNHLY and CDR2 FYNNEI. The CDR3 is 12 residues long. With 6 bases removed from V and 2 bases from J, the gap between germline ends came to 8 bases. CDR3 loop: CASSSVAYEQYF. In DNA form, the CDR3 reads TGTGCCAGCAGCTCCGTGGCCTACGAGCAGTACTTC.